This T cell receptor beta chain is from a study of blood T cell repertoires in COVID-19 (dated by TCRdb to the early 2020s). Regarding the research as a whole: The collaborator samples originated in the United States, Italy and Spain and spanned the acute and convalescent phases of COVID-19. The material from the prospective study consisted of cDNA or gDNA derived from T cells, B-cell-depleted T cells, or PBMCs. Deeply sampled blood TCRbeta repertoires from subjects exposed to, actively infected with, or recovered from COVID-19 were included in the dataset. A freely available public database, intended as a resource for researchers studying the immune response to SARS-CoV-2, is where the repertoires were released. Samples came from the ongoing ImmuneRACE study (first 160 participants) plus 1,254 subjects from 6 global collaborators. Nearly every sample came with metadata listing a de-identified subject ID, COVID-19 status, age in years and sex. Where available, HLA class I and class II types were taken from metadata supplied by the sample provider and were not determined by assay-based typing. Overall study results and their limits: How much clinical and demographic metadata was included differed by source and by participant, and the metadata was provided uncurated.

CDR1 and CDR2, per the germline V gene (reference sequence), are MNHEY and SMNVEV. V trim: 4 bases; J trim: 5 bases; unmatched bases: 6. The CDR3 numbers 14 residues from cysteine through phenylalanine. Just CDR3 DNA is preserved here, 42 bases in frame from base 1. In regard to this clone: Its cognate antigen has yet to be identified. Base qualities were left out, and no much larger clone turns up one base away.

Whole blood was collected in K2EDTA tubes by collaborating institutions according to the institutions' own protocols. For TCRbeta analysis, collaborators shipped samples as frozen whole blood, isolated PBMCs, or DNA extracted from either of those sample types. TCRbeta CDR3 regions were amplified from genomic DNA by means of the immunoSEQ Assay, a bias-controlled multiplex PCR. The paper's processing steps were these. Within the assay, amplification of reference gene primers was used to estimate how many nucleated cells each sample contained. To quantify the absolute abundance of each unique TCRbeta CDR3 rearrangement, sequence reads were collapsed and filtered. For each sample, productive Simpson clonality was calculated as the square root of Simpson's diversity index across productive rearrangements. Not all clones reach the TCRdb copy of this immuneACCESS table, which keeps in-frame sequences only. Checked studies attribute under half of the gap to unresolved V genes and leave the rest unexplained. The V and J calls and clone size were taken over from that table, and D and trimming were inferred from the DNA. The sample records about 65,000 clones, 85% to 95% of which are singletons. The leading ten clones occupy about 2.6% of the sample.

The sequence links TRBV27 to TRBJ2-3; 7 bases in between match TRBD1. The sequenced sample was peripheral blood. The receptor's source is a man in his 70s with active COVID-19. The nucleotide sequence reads TGTGCCAGCAGTTCTCGGACAGGTCGAGATACGCAGTATTTT. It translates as CASSSRTGRDTQYF.